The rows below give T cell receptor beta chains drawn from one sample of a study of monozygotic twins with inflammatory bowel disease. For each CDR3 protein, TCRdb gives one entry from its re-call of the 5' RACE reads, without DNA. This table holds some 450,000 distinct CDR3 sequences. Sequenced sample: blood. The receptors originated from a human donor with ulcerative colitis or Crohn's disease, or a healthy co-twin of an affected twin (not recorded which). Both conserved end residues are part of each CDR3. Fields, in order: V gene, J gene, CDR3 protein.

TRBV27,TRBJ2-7,CASSPGDFSPYEQYF
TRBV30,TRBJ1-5,CAWSIQTSRNSNQPQHF
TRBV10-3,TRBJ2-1,CAIMKDLYYNEQFF
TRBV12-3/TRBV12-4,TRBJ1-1,CASRGLNTEAFF
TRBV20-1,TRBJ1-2,CSATDRRRGINYGYTF
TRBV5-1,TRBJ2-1,CASSLSVYDEQFF
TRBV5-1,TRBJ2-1,CASSPDAGSSYNEQFF
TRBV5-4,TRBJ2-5,CASSSGGLAFEETQYF
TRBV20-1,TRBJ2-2,CSASNRISNTGELFF
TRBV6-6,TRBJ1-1,CASRGDAGRAFF
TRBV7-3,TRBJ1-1,CASSLKGGQTEAFF
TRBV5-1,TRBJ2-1,CASSLAGTGGAYNEQFF
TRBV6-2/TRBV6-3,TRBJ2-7,CASSRRASGSHPSYEQYF
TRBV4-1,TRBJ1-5,CASSHPGLSNQPQHF
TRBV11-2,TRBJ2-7,CASSLGRTASYEQYF
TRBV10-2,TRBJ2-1,CASHDQVRWNEQFF
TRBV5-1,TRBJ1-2,CASSLPTGGDYGYTF
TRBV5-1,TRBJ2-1,CASRLIVAGEQFF
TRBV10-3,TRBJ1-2,CAISVLAEDGYTF
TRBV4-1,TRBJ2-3,CASSQTGTGGYGTDTQYF
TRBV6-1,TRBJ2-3,CASSDRDRTDTQYF
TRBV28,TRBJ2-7,CASRGGTGVYEQYF
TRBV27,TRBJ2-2,CASSLNSQVPGELFF
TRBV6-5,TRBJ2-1,CASSSQGRGGGGNEQFF
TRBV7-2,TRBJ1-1,CASSQGITAFF
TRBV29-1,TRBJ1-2,CSVGPLLTGKYYGYTF